This T cell receptor beta chain was sequenced during a study of OX40 agonist ivuxolimab in advanced cancers. Study-level information: Prior therapy, whether anti-PD-1, anti-PD-L1 or anti-CTLA-4, was allowed, and 30% to 40% had some.

This table comes from immunoSEQ multiplex PCR, and its TCRdb copy is limited to in-frame clones, with some not included. This table holds approximately 94,000 clones, about 89% found once. The TCR was taken from an adult with an advanced solid tumor such as melanoma, head and neck, liver or kidney cancer. This sample comprised CD4+ or CD8+ T cells sorted from blood, obtained in a trial of the OX40 agonist ivuxolimab.

The CDR3 protein is CARDYFTGELFF. CDR3 nucleotide sequence: TGTGCCCGGGACTATTTCACCGGGGAGCTGTTTTTT. This sequence joins TRBV30 and TRBJ2-2, with 7 bases lining up with TRBD2. Germline lookup yields CDR1 GTSNPN and CDR2 SVGIG (reference sequence). The CDR3 has 12 residues. The trim removed 8 bases at V and 4 bases at J, leaving 4 bases unmatched.